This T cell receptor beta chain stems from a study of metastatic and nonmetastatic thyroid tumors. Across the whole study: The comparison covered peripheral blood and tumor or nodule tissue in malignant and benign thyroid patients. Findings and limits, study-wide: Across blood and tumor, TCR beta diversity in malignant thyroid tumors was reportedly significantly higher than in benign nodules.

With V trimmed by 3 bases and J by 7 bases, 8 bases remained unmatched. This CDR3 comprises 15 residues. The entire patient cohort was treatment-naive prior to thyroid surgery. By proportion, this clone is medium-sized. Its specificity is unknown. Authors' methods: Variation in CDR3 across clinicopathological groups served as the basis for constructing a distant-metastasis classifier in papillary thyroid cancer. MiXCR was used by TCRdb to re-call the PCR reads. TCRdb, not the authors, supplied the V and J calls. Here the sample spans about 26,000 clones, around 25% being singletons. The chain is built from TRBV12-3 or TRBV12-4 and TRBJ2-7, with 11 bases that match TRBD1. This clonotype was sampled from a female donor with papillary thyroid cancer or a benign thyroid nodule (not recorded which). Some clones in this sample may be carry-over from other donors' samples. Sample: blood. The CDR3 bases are TGTGCCAGCAGTTTTAAGGGACAGGGGGAAGTGGAGCAGTACTTC. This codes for CASSFKGQGEVEQYF.